Given below is one T cell receptor (beta chain) in context. The target antigen is unknown. This entry is derived from a study of T cell responses to AZD1222 COVID-19 vaccine. Study-wide background: Pooling was applied to second doses at about 4 or about 12 weeks.

Study-wide results and limits: Only six AZD1222 recipients tested seropositive at baseline. Donors in the cohort were predominantly white British and more often female, and clonal diversity was possibly underestimated.

V trimming: 4 bases; J trimming: 3 bases; junction bases outside the gene matches: 22. There are 21 residues in the CDR3. CDR1 LGHDT and CDR2 YNNKEL come from the germline V gene (reference sequence). Using immunoSEQ multiplex PCR, the repertoire was profiled, and TCRdb retains in-frame clones only, with some absent. The table shows tens of thousands of clones, with over 80% occurring only once. This chain links TRBV3-1 (or the pseudogene TRBV3-2) with TRBJ2-2; TRBD1 agrees at 8 bases. This specimen consisted of peripheral blood, obtained on day 0 of AZD1222 vaccination. This receptor was taken from an adult in good health. The DNA of the CDR3 is TGTGCCAGCAGCCCCTACCTGCCGGACAGCAGGGGGCCCGGGCACACCGGGGAGCTGTTTTTT. This gives the protein CASSPYLPDSRGPGHTGELFF.